The text below deals with one T cell receptor beta chain. Its antigen remains unidentified. The data are from a study of T cell responses to AZD1222 COVID-19 vaccine. Study findings and constraints: Donors in the cohort were predominantly white British and more often female, and clonal diversity was possibly underestimated.

Profiled with immunoSEQ multiplex PCR; TCRdb holds only in-frame clones, not every one. The sample contains some 98,000 clones, 84% of which appear only once. Trimming left V 7 bases short and J 6 bases short, with 16 bases between. Germline assignment: CDR1 LNHDA and CDR2 SQIVND (reference sequence). The CDR3 runs to 15 residues. The origin of this receptor is an adult who received the AZD1222 COVID-19 vaccine. The J gene is TRBJ1-6, the V gene TRBV19; D remains ambiguous. The sequencing used peripheral blood, collected 28 days after the second AZD1222 dose. This CDR3 reads CASTLGGGSNSPLHF. The CDR3 DNA is TGTGCCAGTACCCTGGGTGGCGGAAGTAATTCACCCCTCCACTTT.